The sequence of this T cell receptor (beta chain) was determined in a study of CD8 T cells in ankylosing spondylitis. General study points: As reported, disease-linked clones showed significant enrichment in matched ankylosing spondylitis synovial fluid. A TCR beta motif of 8 or 9 highly homologous variants appeared characteristic of ankylosing spondylitis blood. Some motif variants had been reported before (in reactive arthritis synovial fluid and blood).

CDR3 size: 13 residues. Germline CDR1 and CDR2: DFQATT and SNEGSKA (reference sequence). Comment on this clonotype: As yet, its antigen is unknown. At one of its ends the junction is not consistent with the germline gene, which may arise from a read error.

Quantitative barcoded 5'-RACE was used to prepare TCR beta libraries. Each CDR3 protein is one row after TCRdb ran MiXCR on the 5' RACE reads. The data show a few hundred thousand distinct CDR3 sequences, 20% seen once. The chain uses TRBV20-1 and TRBJ2-7; D gene ambiguous. The receptor's source is a male donor with ankylosing spondylitis or in good health (not recorded which). The sequenced sample was blood, either unsorted or a sorted T cell fraction (not recorded which). In nucleotides, the CDR3 is TGCAGAGCTAGTGAGGACCGACCCTACGAGCAGTACTTC. It is translated as CRASEDRPYEQYF.